This T cell receptor (beta chain) was obtained from a study of graft-versus-host responses after intestinal transplantation. The V end lost 1 base, the J end lost 0 bases, and 9 bases lay between the germline ends. This CDR3 has 15 residues. The germline V gene encodes CDR1 SGHVS and CDR2 FQNEAQ. TCRdb keeps only in-frame clones here, not all; method: immunoSEQ multiplex PCR. The repertoire holds tens of thousands of clones, with 85% to 95% as singletons. In the case of this clone: The antigen remains undetermined.

The V gene is TRBV7-8, the J gene TRBJ1-1, with no clear D. The TCR was taken from a human donor who was the organ donor for an intestinal transplant. This specimen consisted of unstimulated CD8+ T cells sorted from spleen or lymph node cells, obtained before transplant. The CDR3 nucleotides read TGTGCCAGCAGCTTAGAAACAGAACTGAACACTGAAGCTTTCTTT. Protein product: CASSLETELNTEAFF.